The source of this T cell receptor beta chain is a study of early T cells in non-severe SARS-CoV-2 infection. Background on the study: Sequencing input comprised bulk RNA from unsorted whole blood; chain pairing was not available.

Broader study findings: Missing private and CD4 specificities, VDJdb matching favored anti-spike CD8 responses.

Details on this clonotype: The antigen is not known.

Attached unique molecular identifiers marked individual cDNA molecules. TCRdb redid the calling of the 5' RACE reads with MiXCR, one entry per CDR3 protein. This table has roughly 57,000 distinct CDR3 sequences, more than 10% appearing once. This clonotype was sampled from an adult who was a healthcare worker with PCR-confirmed SARS-CoV-2 infection or an uninfected control (not recorded which). Sequenced material: whole blood, taken at baseline.

CDR3: CASSTTGSRTF. The CDR3, as DNA: TGTGCCAGCAGTACCACAGGGAGTCGCACCTTC. V is TRBV28 and J is TRBJ1-2; TRBD1 is a possible D gene (6 bases). The CDR3 contains 11 residues. Looked up from germline, CDR1 is MDHEN and CDR2 is SYDVKM. Trimming cost V 5 bases and J 13 bases, with 14 bases left between them.